This is a list of T cell receptor beta chains from one sample in a study of cytomegalovirus exposure and HLA in healthy donors. Libraries were prepared by immunoSEQ multiplex PCR; TCRdb keeps only in-frame clonotypes and omits some of them. The top ten clones hold roughly 4.2% of a sample with 100,000 to 150,000 clones, under 90% of them seen once. The specimen was PBMCs. The source is a woman in her forties in good health and CMV-seronegative. CDR3s include the opening cysteine and the closing phenylalanine or tryptophan. D genes are given only for firm matches. Clone size, where shown, is once, few, many, or a class for clones that have expanded.

v_call: TRBV9
clone_size: NA
j_call: TRBJ1-6
d_call: NA
cdr3_nt: TGTGCCAGCAGCACAACAGGGTCCTATAATTCACCCCTCCACTTT
cdr3_aa: CASSTTGSYNSPLHF

v_call: TRBV10-3
clone_size: NA
j_call: TRBJ2-1
d_call: NA
cdr3_nt: TGTGCCATCAGTGAGTCGTCTAGCTCCTACAATGAGCAGTTCTTC
cdr3_aa: CAISESSSSYNEQFF

v_call: TRBV5-1
clone_size: NA
j_call: TRBJ1-1
d_call: TRBD1
cdr3_nt: TGCGCCAGCAGCTTGGGGGGGACAGGGGGCCCGAACACTGAAGCTTTCTTT
cdr3_aa: CASSLGGTGGPNTEAFF

v_call: TRBV28
clone_size: NA
j_call: TRBJ2-1
d_call: NA
cdr3_nt: TGTGCCAGCTCCCCGAGGCATGAGCAGTTCTTC
cdr3_aa: CASSPRHEQFF

v_call: TRBV5-1
clone_size: NA
j_call: TRBJ1-4
d_call: TRBD1
cdr3_nt: TGCGCCAGCAGCTTGGCCTCGGGACAGAGTACTAATGAAAAACTGTTTTTT
cdr3_aa: CASSLASGQSTNEKLFF

v_call: TRBV9
clone_size: NA
j_call: TRBJ2-1
d_call: TRBD2
cdr3_nt: TGTGCCAGCAGCTTCGGGACTAGCGGGGTCTACAATGAGCAGTTCTTC
cdr3_aa: CASSFGTSGVYNEQFF

v_call: TRBV13
clone_size: once
j_call: TRBJ2-7
d_call: TRBD1
cdr3_nt: TGTGCCAGTCATATCCGGGACAGGGCCGGCGAGCAGTACTTC
cdr3_aa: CASHIRDRAGEQYF

v_call: TRBV9
clone_size: NA
j_call: TRBJ1-2
d_call: NA
cdr3_nt: TGTGCCAGCAGCGTAGGAACAGGAGAATATGGCTACACCTTC
cdr3_aa: CASSVGTGEYGYTF

v_call: TRBV9
clone_size: NA
j_call: TRBJ2-7
d_call: NA
cdr3_nt: TGTGCCAGCAGCGTAGACCGAAATGGAGCGTTTGAGGACGAGCAGTACTTC
cdr3_aa: CASSVDRNGAFEDEQYF

v_call: TRBV27
clone_size: NA
j_call: TRBJ2-7
d_call: TRBD2
cdr3_nt: TGTGCCAGCAGATCAGAGGGACTAGCGGGAGAGAACTCCTACGAGCAGTACTTC
cdr3_aa: CASRSEGLAGENSYEQYF

v_call: TRBV19
clone_size: NA
j_call: TRBJ1-2
d_call: TRBD1
cdr3_nt: TGTGCCAGTAGACCCCCGGGACAGGGGGCGGGCTATGGCTACACCTTC
cdr3_aa: CASRPPGQGAGYGYTF

v_call: TRBV9
clone_size: NA
j_call: TRBJ2-1
d_call: TRBD2
cdr3_nt: TGTGCCAGCAGCGTAGGGGGAGGGCCTTTGCACAATGAGCAGTTCTTC
cdr3_aa: CASSVGGGPLHNEQFF

v_call: TRBV21-1
clone_size: NA
j_call: TRBJ2-7
d_call: NA
cdr3_nt: TGTGCCAGCAGCAAGGGGATGGGGGGATCCTACGAGCAGTACTTC
cdr3_aa: CASSKGMGGSYEQYF

v_call: TRBV5-4
clone_size: NA
j_call: TRBJ2-5
d_call: NA
cdr3_nt: TGTGCCAGCAGTCCCAGACAACCTCCGGGGGAGACCCAGTACTTC
cdr3_aa: CASSPRQPPGETQYF

v_call: TRBV9
clone_size: few
j_call: TRBJ1-4
d_call: TRBD1
cdr3_nt: TGTGCCAGCAGCATCGGGACAGTCGAAAATGAAAAACTGTTTTTT
cdr3_aa: CASSIGTVENEKLFF

v_call: TRBV18
clone_size: NA
j_call: TRBJ1-1
d_call: TRBD1
cdr3_nt: TGTGCCAGCTCACCGGACAGGGGGAGCACTGAAGCTTTCTTT
cdr3_aa: CASSPDRGSTEAFF

v_call: TRBV19
clone_size: few
j_call: TRBJ2-2
d_call: TRBD2
cdr3_nt: TGTGCCAGTAGTATGCGCGGGGGGGCACAGGGCGGGGAGCTGTTTTTT
cdr3_aa: CASSMRGGAQGGELFF

v_call: TRBV7-2
clone_size: NA
j_call: TRBJ1-1
d_call: NA
cdr3_nt: TGTGCCAGCAGCTTAGGCGTAATTGGGGGCTTACGTGAAGCTTTCTTT
cdr3_aa: CASSLGVIGGLREAFF

v_call: TRBV10-2
clone_size: NA
j_call: TRBJ1-1
d_call: NA
cdr3_nt: TGCGCCAGCAGTGAGGAGGGAGAGGCTGAAGCTTTCTTT
cdr3_aa: CASSEEGEAEAFF

v_call: TRBV4-2
clone_size: NA
j_call: TRBJ1-3
d_call: NA
cdr3_nt: TGTGCCAGCAGCCAAGGGGGCACTGGAAACACCATATATTTT
cdr3_aa: CASSQGGTGNTIYF

v_call: TRBV4-3
clone_size: NA
j_call: TRBJ2-1
d_call: TRBD2
cdr3_nt: TGCGCCAGCAGCCCCGAGGGACTAGCGGTTCTCTTTTTGGATGAGCAGTTCTTC
cdr3_aa: CASSPEGLAVLFLDEQFF

v_call: TRBV7-9
clone_size: few
j_call: TRBJ1-2
d_call: NA
cdr3_nt: TGTGCCCGCAGCTTAGCTGCCAGTGGCCCTAACTATGGCTACACCTTC
cdr3_aa: CARSLAASGPNYGYTF

v_call: TRBV6-1
clone_size: NA
j_call: TRBJ2-7
d_call: TRBD2
cdr3_nt: TGTGCCAGCAGGCTAGCGGGGGGGGCGAGAGAGCAGTACTTC
cdr3_aa: CASRLAGGAREQYF

v_call: TRBV7-9
clone_size: NA
j_call: TRBJ1-2
d_call: NA
cdr3_nt: TGTGCCAGCAGCCAAGTGCTACAGCCTCACACCTTC
cdr3_aa: CASSQVLQPHTF

v_call: TRBV14
clone_size: once
j_call: TRBJ1-2
d_call: NA
cdr3_nt: TGTGCCAGCAGCCAAGATCTTCGGACAGCAACCTATGGCTACACCTTC
cdr3_aa: CASSQDLRTATYGYTF

v_call: TRBV18
clone_size: NA
j_call: TRBJ2-5
d_call: TRBD1
cdr3_nt: TGTGCCAGCTCACCTCGATCCGGGACAGGGGGGGAGACCCAGTACTTC
cdr3_aa: CASSPRSGTGGETQYF

v_call: TRBV7-8
clone_size: NA
j_call: TRBJ2-1
d_call: TRBD2
cdr3_nt: TGTGCCAGCAGCTTAGGGGGGGGTAACTCCTACAATGAGCAGTTCTTC
cdr3_aa: CASSLGGGNSYNEQFF

v_call: TRBV7-9
clone_size: NA
j_call: TRBJ2-7
d_call: TRBD2
cdr3_nt: TGTGCCAGCAGCTTAGGGGCTAGCGGGCACCACTACGAGCAGTACTTC
cdr3_aa: CASSLGASGHHYEQYF

v_call: TRBV6-1
clone_size: NA
j_call: TRBJ1-4
d_call: TRBD1
cdr3_nt: TGTGCCAGCAGTGAGCCGGGACAGGAGAAGGAAAAACTGTTTTTT
cdr3_aa: CASSEPGQEKEKLFF

v_call: TRBV7-2
clone_size: NA
j_call: TRBJ2-4
d_call: TRBD2
cdr3_nt: TGTGCCAGCAGCTTGGGGACTAGCGGCGGCGGAAACATTCAGTACTTC
cdr3_aa: CASSLGTSGGGNIQYF

v_call: TRBV2
clone_size: NA
j_call: TRBJ2-7
d_call: NA
cdr3_nt: TGTGCCAGCAGACCCGCAGGGGTCGGCGAGCAGTACTTC
cdr3_aa: CASRPAGVGEQYF

v_call: TRBV6-4
clone_size: few
j_call: TRBJ2-3
d_call: NA
cdr3_nt: TGTGCCAGCAGTGAGTCGGGGATGGGCACAGATACGCAGTATTTT
cdr3_aa: CASSESGMGTDTQYF

v_call: TRBV7-8
clone_size: once
j_call: TRBJ1-2
d_call: NA
cdr3_nt: TGTGCCAGCAGCCGGATTGGACAGAACTATGGCTACACCTTC
cdr3_aa: CASSRIGQNYGYTF

v_call: TRBV6-1
clone_size: NA
j_call: TRBJ2-1
d_call: NA
cdr3_nt: TGTGCCAGCAGTGAAGGTTCGGGTCCCTACAATGAGCAGTTCTTC
cdr3_aa: CASSEGSGPYNEQFF

v_call: TRBV27
clone_size: NA
j_call: TRBJ1-2
d_call: NA
cdr3_nt: TGTGCCACCAAAGGAGTCAACTTCTATGGCTACACCTTC
cdr3_aa: CATKGVNFYGYTF

v_call: TRBV5-1
clone_size: few
j_call: TRBJ1-6
d_call: NA
cdr3_nt: TGCGCCAGCAGCTTGCGGCGGGGGAGCAATTCACCCCTCCACTTT
cdr3_aa: CASSLRRGSNSPLHF

v_call: TRBV9
clone_size: NA
j_call: TRBJ1-1
d_call: NA
cdr3_nt: TGTGCCAGCAGCGTAGGGCCAGGGTATGTAACTGAAGCTTTCTTT
cdr3_aa: CASSVGPGYVTEAFF

v_call: TRBV28
clone_size: NA
j_call: TRBJ2-7
d_call: TRBD2
cdr3_nt: TGTGCCAGCAGTCTCACGTCACTAGCGGAGATCTACGAGCAGTACTTC
cdr3_aa: CASSLTSLAEIYEQYF

v_call: TRBV6-1
clone_size: NA
j_call: TRBJ1-6
d_call: NA
cdr3_nt: TGTGCCAGCAGGTTGACTATCGATTCACCCCTCCACTTT
cdr3_aa: CASRLTIDSPLHF

v_call: TRBV27
clone_size: NA
j_call: TRBJ1-1
d_call: NA
cdr3_nt: TGTGCCAGCAGTTTATCGAGGCTTACTGAAGCTTTCTTT
cdr3_aa: CASSLSRLTEAFF

v_call: TRBV29-1
clone_size: NA
j_call: TRBJ2-7
d_call: TRBD2
cdr3_nt: TGCAGCTTCAGGGGCGGGAGGTCCCACGAGCAGTACTTC
cdr3_aa: CSFRGGRSHEQYF

v_call: TRBV4-1
clone_size: NA
j_call: TRBJ1-4
d_call: TRBD1
cdr3_nt: TGCGCCAGCAGCCTGGGACAGATTAGTAATGAAAAACTGTTTTTT
cdr3_aa: CASSLGQISNEKLFF

v_call: TRBV5-6
clone_size: NA
j_call: TRBJ2-1
d_call: NA
cdr3_nt: TGTGCCAGCAGCTTCGGGGTCCCCTCCTACAATGAGCAGTTCTTC
cdr3_aa: CASSFGVPSYNEQFF

v_call: TRBV7-3
clone_size: few
j_call: TRBJ2-5
d_call: NA
cdr3_nt: TGTGCCAGCACGGAGGGGGCTAAAACCCAGTACTTC
cdr3_aa: CASTEGAKTQYF

v_call: TRBV13
clone_size: NA
j_call: TRBJ1-1
d_call: NA
cdr3_nt: TGTGCCAGCAGCCCCGATACCAGGTTCATGAACACTGAAGCTTTCTTT
cdr3_aa: CASSPDTRFMNTEAFF

v_call: TRBV4-1
clone_size: NA
j_call: TRBJ1-5
d_call: NA
cdr3_nt: TGCGCCAGCAGCCAAGATCCGCCAGGGCCTAGCAATCAGCCCCAGCATTTT
cdr3_aa: CASSQDPPGPSNQPQHF